Included here is one T cell receptor beta chain sequence, with context. The antigen this receptor binds is unknown. No per-base quality is available; no much larger clone lies one base away. This specimen belongs to a study of T-cell memory formation after mild COVID-19 (dated by TCRdb to the early 2020s). About the investigation overall: TCR sequence clusters from the two donors were found to be largely donor specific. Longitudinal TCRalpha and TCRbeta repertoire sequencing tracked T-cell clones expanding and contracting after mild COVID-19 in a couple of donors. Two young, previously healthy adult volunteers, one female and one male, were included in the cohort.

For sequencing, an Illumina NovaSeq 6000 was employed. TCRalpha and TCRbeta cDNA libraries were constructed by 5'RACE with constant-segment primers, with sample barcodes and unique molecular identifiers being introduced. Trizol reagent was used to extract RNA from every sample. Library amplification was performed in two PCR steps, and a second sample barcode and Illumina TruSeq adapters were introduced in the second step. Sequencing of the libraries was done on an Illumina NovaSeq, producing 2 x 150 bp paired-end reads. Turning to the authors' computational methods: Reads were demultiplexed and collapsed into UMI-guided consensus sequences with migec v1.2.7. Using mixcr v2.1.11, UMI consensuses were aligned to TRA and TRB V and J templates and then assembled into clonotypes. Clonotypes were classified as expanded or contracted when called significant by both edgeR and NoisET, with noise models trained on biological replicates. For edgeR calls, the cutoffs were a false discovery rate-adjusted p below 0.01 and a log2 fold-change threshold of 1. PCA with hierarchical clustering of max-normalized trajectories of the 1000 most abundant clonotypes was used as exploratory dynamics analysis. Separately sequenced CD4+ and CD8+ repertoires were used to assign a CD4 or CD8 phenotype to each responding clone. In-frame beta chains were kept once TCRdb had trimmed the public reads at Q25 with fastp and called clones with MiXCR. Merged by CDR3 protein, the rows form single entries marked with the most common genes and DNA. TCRdb's processing, not the authors', yielded these V and J calls. This sample holds about 110,000 distinct CDR3 sequences; 17% were observed only once. In total, the top ten clones hold 28% of the sample.

Ficoll-Paque density gradient centrifugation was used to isolate PBMCs. The CDR3 spans 16 residues, from the cysteine through the phenylalanine. Solely the CDR3 DNA is kept, with 48 bases framed from the first base. Study-level results and caveats: Contracting CD4+ clones were located mainly in the CM and EM memory subsets, whereas CD8+ clones were found to be enriched in EMRA. Clones contracting from day 15 to 85 had balanced CD4/CD8 phenotypes, while a second wave expanding from day 15 to 37 was biased towards CD4+. The second-wave clones that peaked on day 37 were not confirmed to be SARS-CoV-2 specific. Only a couple of mild cases were covered by the study, and larger cohorts that include severe cases with pre-infection samples were considered necessary. Some responding clones were detected in pre-infection memory, suggesting pre-existing cross-reactive memory T cells joined the SARS-CoV-2 response.

The chain employs TRBV21-1 and TRBJ2-1; the D segment call TRBD1 is taken from the table without a DNA check. TRBV21-1 counts as a pseudogene. The sequence was collected from an adult woman who had mild COVID-19 (a few samples of this study predate the infection). The sample titles of this study are shuffled in the database, so cell type and time point are left out; the donor was told from shared clones. The specimen was PBMCs or a T cell subset sorted from them (not recorded which). DNA sequence: TGTGCCAGCTCTCAGAGGGGGAGTGACCTCTACAATGAGCAGTTCTTC. Its product reads: CASSQRGSDLYNEQFF.